These 24 T cell receptor beta chains came from one sample sequenced in a study of control samples from healthy donors and cancer patients. Clones were sequenced by immunoSEQ multiplex PCR, and TCRdb holds only the in-frame ones, with some missing. The table shows roughly 120,000 clones, with nearly 90% occurring only once. The sequenced material came from blood. Source of these receptors: a man over 45 in good health.

The rearrangement uses TRBV19 and TRBJ1-1; unclear D gene. This CDR3 region has 15 residues. The V gene lost 0 bases and the J gene lost 0 bases, with 8 bases spanning the gap. Germline CDR1 and CDR2: LNHDA and SQIVND (reference sequence). The DNA of the CDR3 is TGTGCCAGTAGTATAGAGCGGATGATGAACACTGAAGCTTTCTTT. This sequence encodes CASSIERMMNTEAFF.

V gene TRBV11-3 combines with J gene TRBJ2-6; unclear D gene. The CDR3 is 14 amino acids. The germline V gene encodes CDR1 SGHNT and CDR2 YENEEA. V shed 1 base and J shed 2 bases, with 3 bases lying between them. CDR3 DNA: TGTGCCAGCAGCTTAGTAGCTGGGGCCAACGTCCTGACTTTC. Its translation is CASSLVAGANVLTF.

The DNA of the CDR3 is TGTGCCAGCAGCTACAGACTAGCTGAGTACAATGAGCAGTTCTTC. The encoded protein is CASSYRLAEYNEQFF. The rearrangement joins TRBV11-1 to TRBJ2-1; 7 bases align to TRBD2. Per germline, CDR1 SGHAT and CDR2 FQDESV (reference sequence). Losses at the gene ends were 4 bases for V and 4 bases for J; bases not matched to a gene: 7. This CDR3 comprises 15 residues.

This clone is a singleton in its sample. The chain employs TRBV5-1 and TRBJ2-7; tentative D call: TRBD2 (6 bases). The ends were cut back, 4 bases at V and 2 bases at J, with 19 bases in the middle. Germline assignment: CDR1 SGHRS and CDR2 YFSETQ. The CDR3 has 16 residues. The CDR3 coding sequence is TGCGCCAGCAGCATAAACTCAGGGACGGGGGCCTACGAGCAGTACTTC. Its protein product is CASSINSGTGAYEQYF. The full variable domain, its missing parts supplied by reference TRBV5-1 and TRBJ2-7, is KAGVTQTPRYLIKTRGQQVTLSCSPISGHRSVSWYQQTPGQGLQFLFEYFSETQRNKGNFPGRFSGRQFSNSRSEMNVSTLELGDSALYLCASSINSGTGAYEQYFGPGTRLTVT.

The chain combines TRBV27 with TRBJ1-1; D not resolved. CDR3 length: 15 amino acids. The germline V gene has CDR1 MNHEY and CDR2 SMNVEV (reference sequence). The ends were cut back, 6 bases at V and 2 bases at J, with 16 bases in the middle. In DNA form, the CDR3 reads TGTGCCAGCAGGCAAAATCAACAGATAAACACTGAAGCTTTCTTT. Encoded protein: CASRQNQQINTEAFF.

This clone was seen once. The chain recombines TRBV11-1 with TRBJ2-3; possible D gene TRBD2, 5 bases. Germline lookup yields CDR1 SGHAT and CDR2 FQDESV (reference sequence). Trimming cost V 2 bases and J 5 bases, with 14 bases left between them. The CDR3 consists of 15 residues. CDR3 bases: TGTGCCAGCAGCTTACTTTCTAGGGCGGGAGATACGCAGTATTTT. As protein: CASSLLSRAGDTQYF.

This CDR3 is CASTEGQVNTEAFF. CDR3 nucleotides: TGTGCCAGCACCGAAGGACAGGTCAACACTGAAGCTTTCTTT. This chain uses TRBV5-4 with TRBJ1-1; 7 positions match TRBD1. In germline, CDR1 is SGHNT, CDR2 YYREEE (reference sequence). The CDR3 covers 14 residues. The J segment lost 2 bases and the V segment lost 6 bases, leaving 7 bases of the junction unmatched.

The rearrangement uses TRBV4-1 and TRBJ1-5; unclear D gene. In germline, CDR1 is MGHRA, CDR2 YSYEKL. The CDR3 is 13 residues long. V dropped 4 bases and J dropped 7 bases, with 11 bases sitting between them. The chain's CDR3 is CASSRKEDQPQHF. As DNA, the CDR3 is TGCGCCAGCAGCCGGAAGGAAGACCAGCCCCAGCATTTT.

The genes are TRBV15 and TRBJ1-3; D is possibly TRBD1 (5 bases). Trimming took 6 bases from V and 0 from J, leaving 18 bases between them. The CDR3 totals 17 residues. From germline, CDR1 is LNHNV and CDR2 YYDKDF (reference sequence). The CDR3 DNA sequence: TGTGCCACCAGGACCCTCTGGGGCAGCTTCTCTGGAAACACCATATATTTT. Translating it yields CATRTLWGSFSGNTIYF.

The chain's CDR3 is CASSSTGQGTTEAFF. The CDR3 coding sequence is TGTGCCAGCAGCTCGACCGGACAGGGCACCACTGAAGCTTTCTTT. This sequence joins TRBV5-5 and TRBJ1-1; 8 bases fit TRBD1. The J segment lost 4 bases and the V segment lost 3 bases, leaving 8 bases of the junction unmatched. The length of the CDR3 is 15 residues. Germline CDR1 is SGHKS and CDR2 is YYEKEE (reference sequence).

The V gene is TRBV2, the J gene TRBJ1-1, with 8 bases lining up with TRBD1. Germline V gene data show CDR1 as SNHLY and CDR2 as FYNNEI. CDR3 length equals 16 residues. Germline trimming cut 0 bases from V and 11 bases from J; bases unmatched to any gene: 14. The CDR3 DNA is TGTGCCAGCAGTGAAGCGCTTCCAGGACAGGGCCGCGGGGCTTTCTTT. This translates into CASSEALPGQGRGAFF.

The chain couples TRBV7-9 to TRBJ2-1; D might be TRBD1 (5 bases). The CDR3 has 14 residues. Germline V gives CDR1 SEHNR, CDR2 FQNEAQ (reference sequence). The V gene lost 4 bases and the J gene lost 8 bases, with 15 bases spanning the gap. CDR3 DNA sequence: TGTGCCAGCAGCTCAGGGTTACAGGTCCATGAGCAGTTCTTC. Translating it yields CASSSGLQVHEQFF.

V usage is TRBV12-5 and J usage is TRBJ1-1; a weak D match, TRBD1 (6 bases). Trimming removed 6 bases from V and 6 bases from J, with 14 bases in between. Germline V gene sequence: CDR1 LGHNT, CDR2 FRNRAP. The CDR3 has 13 amino acids. This chain's CDR3 is CASGGGGNAEAFF. The CDR3 DNA reads TGTGCTAGTGGCGGAGGGGGGAATGCTGAAGCTTTCTTT.

This clone was detected only a few times. The chain carries TRBV24-1 and TRBJ1-2; D is uncertain. The germline CDR1 and CDR2 sequences are KGHDR and SFDVKD. The CDR3 is made up of 14 amino acids. V lost 4 bases to trimming and J lost 3 bases, with 11 bases between them. For the CDR3, the DNA is TGTGCCACCAGTGACCCTGACAAGCACTATGGCTACACCTTC. Amino acids: CATSDPDKHYGYTF.

The rearrangement uses TRBV7-2 and TRBJ1-3; D gene unclear. Germline values: CDR1 SGHTA, CDR2 FQGNSA. This CDR3 has 12 amino acids. The V gene lost 6 bases and the J gene lost 4 bases, with 7 bases spanning the gap. The CDR3 sequence: CASRQGGNTIYF. The CDR3 DNA follows: TGTGCCAGCAGACAAGGAGGAAACACCATATATTTT.

The chain recombines TRBV24-1 with TRBJ2-5; D gene uncertain. The CDR3 spans 13 residues. V lost 11 bases and J lost 2, with 14 bases in between. In germline, CDR1 is KGHDR, CDR2 SFDVKD. CDR3 protein: CASESGVQETQYF. As DNA, the CDR3 is TGTGCCAGCGAGTCTGGGGTTCAAGAGACCCAGTACTTC.

This chain uses TRBV7-2 with TRBJ1-1, with 7 bases that match TRBD1. From germline, CDR1 is SGHTA and CDR2 FQGNSA. The CDR3 loop spans 15 amino acids. After removal of 3 bases from V and 11 bases from J, the junction contained 15 bases not matched to a gene. The CDR3 is CASSLRSRGLGRAFF. The CDR3 region has the DNA TGTGCCAGCAGCTTGAGGAGCAGGGGGTTAGGGAGGGCTTTCTTT.

The CDR3 here is CASSTGTTLFGYTF. The CDR3 DNA reads TGTGCCAGTAGCACAGGGACTACACTATTTGGCTACACCTTC. This chain joins TRBV19 and TRBJ1-2, with a tentative D call TRBD1 (6 bases). CDR3 length: 14 amino acids. The V gene lost 6 bases and the J gene lost 7 bases, with 18 bases spanning the gap. Germline CDR1 LNHDA, CDR2 SQIVND (reference sequence).

This chain uses TRBV18 with TRBJ2-1; 7 bases match TRBD1. The junction had 11 bases not matched to a gene; V was cut back by 3 bases and J by 6 bases. CDR1 is KGHSH and CDR2 is LQKENI in the germline V gene. This CDR3 spans 16 amino acids. The CDR3 here is CASSPARGRGVNEQFF. The CDR3 nucleotides are TGTGCCAGCTCACCGGCGAGGGGGCGCGGCGTCAATGAGCAGTTCTTC.

The chain joins TRBV5-1 to TRBJ1-4; D gene unclear. There are 16 residues in the CDR3. V shed 0 bases and J shed 2 bases, with 11 bases lying between them. The germline V gene encodes CDR1 SGHRS and CDR2 YFSETQ. CDR3 loop: CASSLGPGGTNEKLFF. The CDR3 DNA reads TGCGCCAGCAGCTTGGGTCCCGGCGGGACTAATGAAAAACTGTTTTTT.

The chain is built from TRBV7-3 and TRBJ2-7, with TRBD2 matching over 7 bases. The CDR3 covers 16 residues. In germline, CDR1 is SGHTA, CDR2 FQGTGA. J lost 0 bases, V lost 0 bases, and 5 bases had no gene match. The CDR3 is CASSLTGGSSSYEQYF. DNA for the CDR3: TGTGCCAGCAGCTTAACGGGGGGGTCCAGCTCCTACGAGCAGTACTTC.

The chain joins TRBV4-2 to TRBJ2-5; 11 positions agree with TRBD2. The germline CDR1 and CDR2 sequences are LGHNA and YNFKEQ. Losses at the gene ends were 1 base for V and 2 bases for J; bases not matched to a gene: 3. The CDR3 has 16 amino acids. The CDR3 nucleotides are TGTGCCAGCAGCCAAGGGCCTAGCGGGGGGCAAGAGACCCAGTACTTC. Translated: CASSQGPSGGQETQYF.

The chain has TRBV2 and TRBJ1-2; D remains unclear. V was pared by 5 bases and J by 7 bases, with 17 bases between. CDR1 SNHLY and CDR2 FYNNEI come from the germline V gene. The CDR3 covers 14 residues. CDR3 residues: CASSPEVLVGGYTF. The DNA for the CDR3 is TGTGCCAGCAGTCCGGAAGTTCTGGTTGGTGGCTACACCTTC.

The J gene is TRBJ2-2, the V gene TRBV18; D is possibly TRBD2 (6 bases). Germline CDR1 is KGHSH and CDR2 is LQKENI. The CDR3 loop spans 17 amino acids. Trimming stripped 2 bases from V and 1 base from J, with 14 bases between. The CDR3 here is CASSPALFGGNTGELFF. The CDR3 bases are TGTGCCAGCTCACCAGCGTTGTTCGGGGGGAACACCGGGGAGCTGTTTTTT.